This record concerns one T cell receptor beta chain sequence. This sample is drawn from a study of Ad26.COV2.S vaccination and SARS-CoV-2 variants. Across the whole study: Once, or twice with 56 days between doses, Ad26.COV2.S was given intramuscularly.

The CDR3 runs to 15 residues. Trimming took 10 bases from V and 4 from J; bases not matched to a gene: 15. The germline V gene has CDR1 MNHEY and CDR2 SMNVEV (reference sequence). Treatment meaning: roughly 19 received Ad26.COV2.S at low or high dose, single or two shots; about 5 received placebo; per-sample allocation not given. Samples analyzed were those drawn on day 63 after the first vaccine or placebo injection. TCRdb keeps only in-frame clones here, not all; method: immunoSEQ multiplex PCR. The data show approximately 400,000 clones, under 90% seen once. The TCR comes from a person between 18 and 59 years old who received the Ad26.COV2.S COVID-19 vaccine or a placebo. V is TRBV27 and J is TRBJ1-1; 7 nucleotides agree with TRBD1. The source material was peripheral blood, sampled in a trial of Ad26.COV2.S vaccine versus placebo. CDR3: CATKAGGLGVTEAFF. The CDR3 region has the DNA TGTGCCACCAAAGCAGGGGGGCTCGGGGTCACTGAAGCTTTCTTT.